This T cell receptor (beta chain) is from a study of Graves' ophthalmopathy and Graves' hyperthyroidism. Across the study: Stable hyperthyroidism denotes an absence of ophthalmopathy throughout 18 months of follow-up.

Patients were left out if they had other autoimmune diseases, uncontrolled infections, pregnancy or lactation. The sequenced template was RNA, covering the TCR beta CDR3 region. RT-PCR in the first round used HTBI primers; a second-round multiplex PCR followed. TCRdb analysed the multiplex PCR reads with MiXCR anew, one entry per CDR3 protein. The sample includes 450,000 to 600,000 distinct CDR3 sequences, about 40% of them seen just once. This clonotype occurred many times. Sequencing input: peripheral blood or thyroid tissue (not recorded which). The TCR sequence derives from an adult man with Graves' hyperthyroidism.

Here the CDR3 DNA reads TGTGCCAGCAGTCCGGGACTAGCTACGGAGCAGTACTTC. Amino acids: CASSPGLATEQYF. V and J are TRBV12-3 or TRBV12-4 and TRBJ2-7, with 9 bases aligning to TRBD2. The CDR3 runs to 13 residues. V trimming: 5 bases; J trimming: 7 bases; junction bases outside the gene matches: 6.